This T cell receptor (beta chain) came from a study of blood T cell repertoires in COVID-19. Overall study context: PBMCs, B-cell-depleted T cells, or T cells were the source of the cDNA or gDNA that made up the material.

Assay: immunoSEQ multiplex PCR; the TCRdb copy retains only in-frame clones and omits some. Of 130,000 to 150,000 clones in the sample, about 80% were seen once. Allocation to cohorts depended on clinical history reported by the participants. The study counted Cohort 3 donors as recovered given two negative PCRs, clearance, or symptom resolution. The CDR3 runs 15 residues. V lost 0 bases and J lost 5, with 14 bases in between. Germline V gene lookup returns CDR1 SGDLS and CDR2 YYNGEE. The V gene is TRBV9, the J gene TRBJ2-5; possibly TRBD2 for D (7 bases). This sequence originates from a man aged 45 to 65 who had recovered from COVID-19. The material sequenced was PBMCs or T cells enriched from blood (not recorded which). CDR3 sequence (DNA): TGTGCCAGCAGCGTAGATGGGGGGGCCCTGGAGACCCAGTACTTC. Translation: CASSVDGGALETQYF.